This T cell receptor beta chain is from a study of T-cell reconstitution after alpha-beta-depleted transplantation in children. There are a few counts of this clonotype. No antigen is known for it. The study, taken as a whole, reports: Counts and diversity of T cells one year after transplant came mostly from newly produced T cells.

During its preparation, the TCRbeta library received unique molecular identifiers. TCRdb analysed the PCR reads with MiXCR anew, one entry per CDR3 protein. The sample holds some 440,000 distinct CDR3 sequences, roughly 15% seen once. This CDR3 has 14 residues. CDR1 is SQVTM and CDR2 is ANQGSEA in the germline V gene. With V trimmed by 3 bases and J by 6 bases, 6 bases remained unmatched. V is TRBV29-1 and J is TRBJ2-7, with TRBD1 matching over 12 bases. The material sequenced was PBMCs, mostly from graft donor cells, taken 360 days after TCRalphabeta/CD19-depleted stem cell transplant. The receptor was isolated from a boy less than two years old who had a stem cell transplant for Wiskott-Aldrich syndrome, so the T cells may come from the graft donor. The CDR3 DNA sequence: TGCAGCGTTGATCCCGGGACAGGGGGCTTCGAGCAGTACTTC. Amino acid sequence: CSVDPGTGGFEQYF.